What follows describes a single T cell receptor (beta chain). Sequenced by immunoSEQ multiplex PCR; TCRdb stores in-frame clones only, minus some. The sample lists 110,000 to 150,000 clones, 85% to 95% seen once, with approximately 1.5% in the top ten. V was pared by 4 bases and J by 7 bases, with 16 bases between. The germline gives CDR1 MNHNS, CDR2 SASEGT. This CDR3 spans 14 amino acids. This sample stems from a study of CD4+ T cells in melanoma. The TCR comes from a human donor with melanoma. This chain connects TRBV6-1 to TRBJ2-5; D gene unclear. Here the CDR3 DNA reads TGTGCCAGCAGTGTGATAACCGAAATTAGGACCCAGTACTTC. Amino acid sequence: CASSVITEIRTQYF.